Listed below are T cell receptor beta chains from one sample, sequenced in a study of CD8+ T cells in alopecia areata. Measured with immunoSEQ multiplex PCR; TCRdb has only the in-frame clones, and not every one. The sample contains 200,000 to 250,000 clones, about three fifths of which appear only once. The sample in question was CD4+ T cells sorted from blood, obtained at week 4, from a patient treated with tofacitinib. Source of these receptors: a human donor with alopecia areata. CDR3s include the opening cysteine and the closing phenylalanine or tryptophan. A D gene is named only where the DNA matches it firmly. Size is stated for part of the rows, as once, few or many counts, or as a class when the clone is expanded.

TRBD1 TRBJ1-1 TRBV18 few CASSADRSKTEAFF TGTGCCAGCTCCGCGGACAGGTCAAAGACTGAAGCTTTCTTT
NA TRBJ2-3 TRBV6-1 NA CASSRLVLDTQYF TGTGCCAGCAGTCGGCTAGTTCTAGATACGCAGTATTTT
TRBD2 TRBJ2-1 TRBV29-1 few CSARASGGPEQFF TGCAGCGCCAGGGCTAGCGGGGGCCCAGAGCAGTTCTTC
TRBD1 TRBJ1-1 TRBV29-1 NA CSVARDREAFF TGCAGCGTTGCCAGGGACAGGGAGGCTTTCTTT
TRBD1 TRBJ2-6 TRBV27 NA CASRRTGSSGANVLTF TGTGCCAGCAGGAGGACAGGGAGCTCTGGGGCCAACGTCCTGACTTTC
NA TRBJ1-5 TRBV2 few CASSPVRGSQPQHF TGTGCCAGCAGCCCGGTAAGGGGAAGTCAGCCCCAGCATTTT
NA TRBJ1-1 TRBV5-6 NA CASSTFNTEAFF TGTGCCAGCAGTACATTCAACACTGAAGCTTTCTTT
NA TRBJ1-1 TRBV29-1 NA CSVEKKLNTEAFF TGCAGCGTTGAAAAAAAGTTGAACACTGAAGCTTTCTTT
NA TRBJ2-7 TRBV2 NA CASSEGPGVYEQYF TGTGCCAGCAGTGAAGGTCCAGGGGTCTACGAGCAGTACTTC
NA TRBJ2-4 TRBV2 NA CASSETTAKNIQYF TGTGCCAGCAGTGAGACTACGGCCAAAAACATTCAGTACTTC
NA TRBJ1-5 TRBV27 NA CASSLGIGGSNQPQHF TGTGCCAGCAGTCTAGGCATTGGAGGGAGCAATCAGCCCCAGCATTTT
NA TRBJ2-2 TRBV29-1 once CSVGKNTGELFF TGCAGCGTGGGGAAGAACACCGGGGAGCTGTTTTTT
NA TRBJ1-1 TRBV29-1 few CSVGSPGVGAFF TGCAGCGTTGGTTCCCCCGGGGTTGGAGCTTTCTTT